This T cell receptor beta chain stems from a study of control samples from healthy donors and cancer patients. This CDR3 has 15 amino acids. CDR1 is MGHRA, CDR2 YSYEKL, per germline. After removal of 3 bases from V and 3 bases from J, the junction contained 4 bases not matched to a gene. The method was immunoSEQ multiplex PCR; TCRdb's version includes in-frame clones alone and lacks a portion of them. Of 50,000 to 65,000 clones listed, less than 95% were seen once; the top ten hold 0.91%. The sequence derives from a man aged 25-45 years with colorectal cancer. Sequencing used PBMCs. The chain couples TRBV4-1 to TRBJ2-1, with 8 bases that match TRBD2. For the CDR3, the DNA is TGCGCCAGCAGCCACGGACTAGCTGGCTACAATGAGCAGTTCTTC. It is translated as CASSHGLAGYNEQFF.